This TCR beta chain originates from a study of T cell responses to AZD1222 COVID-19 vaccine. TCRdb's table, derived via immunoSEQ multiplex PCR, lists solely in-frame clones and lacks some. The sample holds some 160,000 clones, around nine tenths seen once. This CDR3 is 14 amino acids long. The rearrangement links TRBV21-1 to TRBJ2-7. TRBV21-1 is assigned pseudogene status. The sample here was peripheral blood, taken on day 0 of AZD1222 vaccination. The source is an adult in good health. The CDR3 DNA reads as TGTGCCAGCAGCTCCGGACCCGATTTCTACGAGCAGTACTTC. Its protein product is CASSSGPDFYEQYF.